The 26 T cell receptor beta chains below come from one sample, sequenced in a study of cytomegalovirus exposure and HLA in healthy donors. PCR used 60 Vbeta primers and 13 Jbeta primers. The repertoire was sequenced with immunoSEQ multiplex PCR; TCRdb's copy has only in-frame clones and lacks some. The data hold more than 110,000 clones, with roughly four fifths observed a single time. Sequences were obtained from PBMCs. The receptors originated from a man aged 25-40 years in good health and CMV-seropositive.

The rearrangement links TRBV5-6 to TRBJ2-3, with 9 positions matching TRBD2. Germline V CDR1 and CDR2: SGHDT, YYEEEE. CDR3 length: 16 amino acids. The V segment lost 0 bases and the J segment 8 bases; nucleotides outside the gene matches: 10. The CDR3 is CASSLGGSGGQGTQYF. The DNA for the CDR3 is TGTGCCAGCAGCTTGGGCGGTAGCGGGGGCCAGGGTACGCAGTATTTT.

This chain joins TRBV2 and TRBJ2-1; D is perhaps TRBD1 (5 bases). V was cut by 7 bases and J by 0 bases, with 13 bases left in between. The CDR3 sequence is 15 residues long. Germline V gives CDR1 SNHLY, CDR2 FYNNEI. CDR3 nucleotide sequence: TGTGCCAGCAAGGAGACAGAGAGCTCCTACAATGAGCAGTTCTTC. This gives the protein CASKETESSYNEQFF.

The genes are TRBV5-4 and TRBJ2-7, with TRBD1 matching 10 bases. The germline gives CDR1 SGHNT, CDR2 YYREEE (reference sequence). The J segment lost 2 bases and the V segment lost 4 bases, leaving 12 bases of the junction unmatched. This CDR3 is built from 17 residues. The CDR3 region is CASSGGGRDRGPYEQYF. CDR3 in DNA: TGTGCCAGCAGCGGGGGGGGCCGGGACAGGGGTCCCTACGAGCAGTACTTC.

This chain uses TRBV20-1 with TRBJ1-4, with a weak D call TRBD1 (6 bases). The germline CDR1 and CDR2 sequences are DFQATT and SNEGSKA (reference sequence). The CDR3 sequence is 11 residues long. CDR3 residues: CGGQLNEKLFF. CDR3 nucleotide sequence: TGCGGTGGACAGCTAAATGAAAAACTGTTTTTT.

CDR3 in amino acids: CASSLRRAGTDTQYF. CDR3 sequence (DNA): TGTGCCAGCAGCCTACGGAGGGCCGGCACAGATACGCAGTATTTT. The chain joins TRBV7-2 to TRBJ2-3, with a tentative D call TRBD2 (6 bases). CDR3 length equals 15 residues. V was clipped by 5 bases and J by 1 base, with 13 bases between them. Germline V gene data show CDR1 as SGHTA and CDR2 as FQGNSA.

The chain uses TRBV27 and TRBJ2-1; D uncertain. V shed 6 bases and J shed 4 bases, with 13 bases lying between them. The CDR3 sequence is 14 residues long. Germline lookup yields CDR1 MNHEY and CDR2 SMNVEV (reference sequence). CDR3 in amino acids: CASSPSPRYNEQFF. CDR3 nucleotide sequence: TGTGCCAGCAGCCCCTCGCCGAGGTACAATGAGCAGTTCTTC.

The chain combines TRBV28 with TRBJ1-6; 9 positions agree with TRBD1. This CDR3 is 14 amino acids long. Unmatched junction bases numbered 6, after V lost 5 bases and J lost 10 bases. Per the germline V gene, CDR1 is MDHEN and CDR2 is SYDVKM. CDR3 DNA sequence: TGTGCCAGCAGTCCAGGACAGGGGTACTCACCCCTCCACTTT. Protein: CASSPGQGYSPLHF.

In its sample, this clone was seen a few times. The chain has TRBV11-3 and TRBJ2-1; the match to TRBD2 covers 7 bases. The CDR3 sequence is 12 residues long. With V trimmed by 5 bases and J by 7 bases, 2 bases remained unmatched. Germline-derived CDR1 and CDR2 are SGHNT and YENEEA. The CDR3 loop reads CASSGRGNEQFF. CDR3 coding DNA: TGTGCCAGCAGCGGGAGGGGAAATGAGCAGTTCTTC.

Comment on this clone: Within the sample, other DNA sequences also encode this same CDR3. The CDR3 loop reads CASSVGDRDEKLFF. In DNA form, the CDR3 reads TGTGCCAGCAGCGTAGGGGACAGGGACGAAAAACTGTTTTTT. This chain links TRBV9 with TRBJ1-4; TRBD1 agrees at 9 bases. The CDR3 is made up of 14 amino acids. Per the germline V gene, CDR1 is SGDLS and CDR2 is YYNGEE. The junction had 2 bases not matched to a gene; V was cut back by 0 bases and J by 8 bases.

This clone was seen a single time. The chain is built from TRBV2 and TRBJ2-2; TRBD2 might be the D (7 bases). The CDR3 sequence is 14 residues long. Germline V gene data show CDR1 as SNHLY and CDR2 as FYNNEI. V lost 7 bases and J lost 2, with 11 bases in between. CDR3 in DNA: TGTGCCAGCAAGACGGGGGGCAACACCGGGGAGCTGTTTTTT. It is translated as CASKTGGNTGELFF.

The chain carries TRBV11-3 and TRBJ2-1; 12 bases are a match to TRBD2. Per the germline V gene, CDR1 is SGHNT and CDR2 is YENEEA. CDR3 length equals 16 residues. Trimming at V came to 5 bases and at J to 9 bases, leaving 11 bases not matched to a gene. CDR3 protein: CASSPTATSGSSEQFF. DNA for the CDR3: TGTGCCAGCAGCCCGACCGCGACTAGCGGGAGTAGTGAGCAGTTCTTC.

The chain has TRBV10-3 and TRBJ1-2; D perhaps matches TRBD1 (6 bases). The CDR3 covers 14 residues. In germline, CDR1 is ENHRY, CDR2 SYGVKD. Trimming pared 3 bases from V and 5 bases from J, leaving 13 bases between. The CDR3 spells CAISDRGLLYGYTF. For the CDR3, the DNA is TGTGCCATCAGTGACAGGGGTCTACTTTATGGCTACACCTTC.

The rearrangement uses TRBV28 and TRBJ2-5, with 9 bases identical to TRBD1. Trimming removed 7 bases from V and 0 bases from J; junction bases left unmatched: 3. Per the germline V gene, CDR1 is MDHEN and CDR2 is SYDVKM. This CDR3 region has 14 residues. This CDR3 is CASTRQGDQETQYF. DNA of the CDR3: TGTGCCAGCACGAGACAGGGGGACCAAGAGACCCAGTACTTC. Supplemented by reference TRBV28 and TRBJ2-5, the full variable domain reads DVKVTQSSRYLVKRTGEKVFLECVQDMDHENMFWYRQDPGLGLRLIYFSYDVKMKEKGDIPEGYSVSREKKERFSLILESASTNQTSMYLCASTRQGDQETQYFGPGTRLLVL.

The CDR3 DNA is TGTGCCAGCAGCCGTGTAGCGGGGGCCACCTACGAGCAGTACTTC. Protein product: CASSRVAGATYEQYF. The chain carries TRBV2 and TRBJ2-7; 9 bases match TRBD2. The germline CDR1 and CDR2 sequences are SNHLY and FYNNEI. V shed 6 bases, J shed 2 bases, and the junction held 8 bases outside the gene matches. The CDR3 totals 15 residues.

The chain combines TRBV7-2 with TRBJ1-4; no definite D call. Germline V gene lookup returns CDR1 SGHTA and CDR2 FQGNSA. The CDR3 is 15 amino acids. Trimming removed 5 bases from V and 2 bases from J, with 12 bases in between. CDR3 residues: CASSPQRNTNEKLFF. The CDR3 bases are TGTGCCAGCAGCCCCCAGAGGAATACTAATGAAAAACTGTTTTTT.

The CDR3 DNA reads as TGTGCCAGCACGTATTACACCTCAAGCGATGAAAAACTGTTTTTT. Residues: CASTYYTSSDEKLFF. The chain employs TRBV6-4 and TRBJ1-4; D unresolved. The CDR3 is 15 residues long. Germline CDR1 MRHNA, CDR2 SNTAGT. V lost 7 bases and J 6 bases, leaving 18 bases between the germline ends.

This clone was picked up one time. The chain combines TRBV27 with TRBJ2-5, with 12 positions matching TRBD2. The J call could be wrong; TRBJ2-7 is a better fit for the DNA end. This CDR3 comprises 15 residues. Per germline, CDR1 MNHEY and CDR2 SMNVEV (reference sequence). The CDR3 is CASRPGLAGTYEQYF. CDR3 bases: TGTGCCAGCAGGCCAGGACTAGCGGGAACCTACGAGCAGTACTTC.

V and J are TRBV5-1 and TRBJ2-3, with 10 bases that match TRBD2. The CDR3 loop spans 17 amino acids. The junction had 8 bases not matched to a gene; V was cut back by 2 bases and J by 2 bases. Germline V gene lookup returns CDR1 SGHRS and CDR2 YFSETQ. Written as DNA, the CDR3 is TGCGCCAGCAGCTTTACCGGGACTAGCGTGTACACAGATACGCAGTATTTT. Amino acid sequence: CASSFTGTSVYTDTQYF.

This chain uses TRBV5-8 with TRBJ2-7, with D maybe TRBD2 (6 bases). Looked up from germline, CDR1 is SGHTS and CDR2 is YDEGEE. The CDR3 runs 14 residues. Trimming cost V 2 bases and J 0 bases, with 9 bases left between them. The CDR3 bases are TGTGCCAGCAGCTTACTAGCAAGCTCCTACGAGCAGTACTTC. Protein product: CASSLLASSYEQYF.

The chain has TRBV29-1 and TRBJ1-2; D may be TRBD1 (5 bases). The CDR3 contains 15 residues. Trimming took 4 bases from V and 3 from J, leaving 18 bases between them. Germline CDR1 is SQVTM and CDR2 is ANQGSEA. Written as DNA, the CDR3 is TGCAGCGTTGGCCCCTGGGGAGGGGAGGACTATGGCTACACCTTC. It yields the protein CSVGPWGGEDYGYTF.

The V and J genes are TRBV23-1 and TRBJ1-4, with D hard to call. TRBV23-1 is filed as an ORF, its function uncertain. V was pared by 0 bases and J by 7 bases, with 12 bases between. CDR3 size: 15 residues. The DNA for the CDR3 is TGCGCCAGCAGTCAATCTGGGCAGAGCCCTGAAAAACTGTTTTTT. It specifies CASSQSGQSPEKLFF.

The chain carries TRBV4-2 and TRBJ2-7; 12 bases match TRBD2. This CDR3 has 20 amino acids. The ends lost 4 bases at V and 0 bases at J; junction bases unmatched: 16. CDR1 is LGHNA and CDR2 is YNFKEQ in the germline V gene. The CDR3 coding sequence is TGTGCCAGCAGCCGGAACCCTCAGACTAGCGGGGGACCAAGCTCCTACGAGCAGTACTTC. Protein sequence: CASSRNPQTSGGPSSYEQYF.

The chain carries TRBV18 and TRBJ1-2, with 10 bases that match TRBD1. Germline values: CDR1 KGHSH, CDR2 LQKENI. The junction had 7 bases not matched to a gene; V was cut back by 6 bases and J by 3 bases. CDR3 length: 15 residues. CDR3 sequence reads: CASSPGTGADYGYTF. The CDR3 DNA reads as TGTGCCAGCTCGCCCGGGACAGGGGCTGACTATGGCTACACCTTC.

V usage is TRBV4-2 and J usage is TRBJ2-1; TRBD1 agrees at 7 bases. There are 13 residues in the CDR3. Losses at the gene ends were 7 bases for V and 8 bases for J; bases not matched to a gene: 8. CDR1 is LGHNA, CDR2 YNFKEQ, per germline. The CDR3 DNA reads TGTGCCAGCACCCCAGGGGGTGGCGATGAGCAGTTCTTC. The encoded protein is CASTPGGGDEQFF.

The rearrangement uses TRBV5-1 and TRBJ2-2; D perhaps matches TRBD1 (5 bases). There are 12 residues in the CDR3. V was pared by 4 bases and J by 7 bases, with 8 bases between. Germline loops: CDR1 SGHRS, CDR2 YFSETQ. In DNA form, the CDR3 reads TGCGCCAGCAGCACTCAGGGCGGGGAGCTGTTTTTT. This translates into CASSTQGGELFF.

The V and J genes are TRBV7-8 and TRBJ2-3; D not resolved. V lost 5 bases and J 7 bases, leaving 7 bases between the germline ends. CDR1 is SGHVS, CDR2 FQNEAQ, per germline. The CDR3 is 11 residues long. The DNA for the CDR3 is TGTGCCAGCAGCAGTAGAAATACGCAGTATTTT. As protein: CASSSRNTQYF.